The next 19 T cell receptor beta chains were all read from a single sample in a study of cytomegalovirus exposure and HLA in healthy donors. In the PCR, 60 Vbeta and 13 Jbeta primers were used. Using immunoSEQ multiplex PCR, the repertoire was profiled, and TCRdb retains in-frame clones only, with some absent. The repertoire holds 150,000 to 200,000 clones, with nearly 80% as singletons. The sample comprised PBMCs. These receptors originate from a young woman in good health and CMV-seropositive.

This clone occurred a few times. The V and J genes are TRBV29-1 and TRBJ1-5; D possibly corresponds to TRBD1 (6 bases). Per the germline V gene, CDR1 is SQVTM and CDR2 is ANQGSEA. This CDR3 is built from 12 residues. Trimming removed 6 bases at V and 7 bases at J, with 13 bases between. This chain's CDR3 is CSVQQGKQPQHF. CDR3 nucleotides: TGCAGCGTCCAACAGGGAAAGCAGCCCCAGCATTTT.

The chain recombines TRBV11-1 with TRBJ1-1; D gene uncertain. The V end lost 5 bases, the J end lost 2 bases, and 15 bases lay between the germline ends. CDR3 size: 15 residues. Germline loops: CDR1 SGHAT, CDR2 FQDESV (reference sequence). The CDR3 nucleotides read TGTGCCAGCAGCCGAAACGCCCGACACAACACTGAAGCTTTCTTT. Amino acids: CASSRNARHNTEAFF.

The chain has TRBV27 and TRBJ1-1, with TRBD1 matching over 7 bases. CDR3 size: 13 residues. V dropped 2 bases and J dropped 10; count of bases not matched to a gene: 7. The germline CDR1 and CDR2 sequences are MNHEY and SMNVEV (reference sequence). The CDR3 is CASSLRTGRVAFF. The CDR3 region has the DNA TGTGCCAGCAGTTTAAGGACAGGCAGAGTAGCTTTCTTT.

This rearrangement joins TRBV27 to TRBJ2-5; 7 nucleotides agree with TRBD2. Per the germline V gene, CDR1 is MNHEY and CDR2 is SMNVEV (reference sequence). The CDR3 spans 13 residues. The junction had 7 bases not matched to a gene; V was cut back by 6 bases and J by 6 bases. The chain's CDR3 is CASRTSGEKTQYF. In DNA form, the CDR3 reads TGTGCCAGCAGGACGAGCGGGGAGAAGACCCAGTACTTC.

This clone was picked up one time. This sequence joins TRBV6-1 and TRBJ1-3; no reliable D call. Trimming shortened V by 11 bases and J by 4 bases, and 15 bases separated the two germline ends. CDR3 length equals 13 residues. CDR1 MNHNS and CDR2 SASEGT come from the germline V gene. The CDR3 region has the DNA TGTGCCGGCTCATTGTTATTAGGAAACACCATATATTTT. Its protein is CAGSLLLGNTIYF.

This clone was found a few times. The V call is TRBV15, the J call TRBJ2-1, with 8 bases aligning to TRBD1. V lost 0 bases and J lost 4; bases outside the gene matches: 5. CDR3 size: 16 residues. CDR1 is LNHNV and CDR2 is YYDKDF in the germline V gene (reference sequence). CDR3 nucleotides: TGTGCCACCAGCAGAGACTCAGGGGGCCTTTACAATGAGCAGTTCTTC. This translates into CATSRDSGGLYNEQFF.

The genes are TRBV7-6 and TRBJ2-7, with TRBD1 as a possible D gene (6 bases). The CDR3 has 16 amino acids. The V end lost 5 bases, the J end lost 2 bases, and 19 bases lay between the germline ends. CDR1 SGHVS and CDR2 FNYEAQ come from the germline V gene. The CDR3 sequence: CASSPDPTGSAYEQYF. The CDR3 nucleotides are TGTGCCAGCAGCCCCGACCCGACAGGATCGGCCTACGAGCAGTACTTC.

This clone was counted between two and nine times. The chain is built from TRBV28 and TRBJ2-3; the D gene is possibly TRBD2 (5 bases). V was pared by 4 bases and J by 1 base, with 18 bases between. The V gene's germline CDR1 is MDHEN and CDR2 SYDVKM. This CDR3 region has 17 residues. The DNA of the CDR3 is TGTGCCAGCAGTTGGCTCCTCCTCGGACTCCGCACAGATACGCAGTATTTT. The encoded protein is CASSWLLLGLRTDTQYF.

This rearrangement joins TRBV19 to TRBJ2-1; 16 bases match TRBD2. The V and J ends lost 4 bases and 8 bases, in that order; junction bases with no gene match: 11. CDR1 LNHDA and CDR2 SQIVND come from the germline V gene (reference sequence). This CDR3 contains 18 residues. The chain's CDR3 is CASSTPGLAGGYWHEQFF. The CDR3 DNA is TGTGCCAGTAGTACTCCGGGACTAGCGGGAGGGTACTGGCATGAGCAGTTCTTC.

This chain uses TRBV27 with TRBJ2-6, with TRBD2 matching over 7 bases. The germline V gene encodes CDR1 MNHEY and CDR2 SMNVEV (reference sequence). V was pared by 0 bases and J by 2 bases, with 4 bases of the junction left unmatched. The CDR3 has 17 amino acids. CDR3 nucleotides: TGTGCCAGCAGTTTATCTCGGGGAGGGCCTGGGGCCAACGTCCTGACTTTC. It yields the protein CASSLSRGGPGANVLTF.

The chain is built from TRBV10-3 and TRBJ1-1; D gene unclear. Per the germline V gene, CDR1 is ENHRY and CDR2 is SYGVKD. This CDR3 spans 12 amino acids. Trimming shortened V by 4 bases and J by 3 bases, and 6 bases separated the two germline ends. Here the CDR3 DNA reads TGTGCCATCAGTGCTACCGACACTGAAGCTTTCTTT. This gives the protein CAISATDTEAFF.

This clone was counted a single time. This chain uses TRBV9 with TRBJ2-1; possibly TRBD1 for D (6 bases). Trimming cost V 5 bases and J 0 bases, with 27 bases left between them. Germline V gives CDR1 SGDLS, CDR2 YYNGEE. The length of the CDR3 is 20 residues. For the CDR3, the DNA is TGTGCCAGCAGTGATCCGCCTACAGGGTTCCGATCGCTCTCCTACAATGAGCAGTTCTTC. Protein: CASSDPPTGFRSLSYNEQFF.

This clone has at least ten counts. The CDR3 here is CASNLAKAGDFFYEQYF. DNA for the CDR3: TGTGCCAGCAACCTCGCCAAAGCGGGGGACTTCTTCTACGAGCAGTACTTC. The V gene is TRBV2, the J gene TRBJ2-7; 8 positions match TRBD2. The germline gives CDR1 SNHLY, CDR2 FYNNEI. Trimming took 7 bases from V and 3 from J; bases not matched to a gene: 17. The CDR3 totals 17 residues.

This rearrangement joins TRBV6-6 to TRBJ1-3, with TRBD1 as a possible D gene (5 bases). The V gene's germline CDR1 is MNHNY and CDR2 SVGAGI (reference sequence). The CDR3 extends over 16 amino acids. With 5 bases removed from V and 0 bases from J, the gap between germline ends came to 14 bases. The CDR3 reads CASSPPGDFSGNTIYF. In DNA, the CDR3 is TGTGCCAGCAGTCCTCCTGGGGACTTCTCTGGAAACACCATATATTTT.

CDR3 DNA sequence: TGTGCCAGCAGTTCCCGGAGACAGGGCATTCAGTACTTC. Residues: CASSSRRQGIQYF. The chain uses TRBV14 and TRBJ2-4, with 7 bases lining up with TRBD1. Trimming took 6 bases from V and 9 from J; bases not matched to a gene: 8. CDR3 size: 13 residues. The germline V gene has CDR1 SGHDN and CDR2 FVKESK.

V gene TRBV27 combines with J gene TRBJ1-4, with D perhaps matching TRBD1 (5 bases). Germline assignment: CDR1 MNHEY and CDR2 SMNVEV (reference sequence). The CDR3 is 15 residues long. V lost 6 bases and J lost 0, with 11 bases in between. The CDR3 sequence is CASSYTGATNEKLFF. Written as DNA, the CDR3 is TGTGCCAGCAGCTATACAGGCGCAACTAATGAAAAACTGTTTTTT.

The chain joins TRBV5-6 to TRBJ1-5, with D possibly being TRBD1 (5 bases). V was shortened by 0 bases and J by 8 bases, with 12 bases between the two germline ends. This CDR3 has 14 amino acids. Looked up from germline, CDR1 is SGHDT and CDR2 is YYEEEE. The CDR3 DNA follows: TGTGCCAGCAGCTTGGGGACAACCGCAGAGCCCCAGCATTTT. It yields the protein CASSLGTTAEPQHF.

The gene calls are TRBV7-6 and TRBJ1-5; 8 nucleotides align to TRBD1. The CDR3 is 14 amino acids. Trimming at V came to 4 bases and at J to 7 bases, leaving 6 bases not matched to a gene. CDR1 is SGHVS and CDR2 is FNYEAQ in the germline V gene. CDR3 loop: CASSSGQEGQPQHF. As DNA, the CDR3 is TGTGCCAGCAGCTCGGGACAGGAGGGGCAGCCCCAGCATTTT.

The rearrangement joins TRBV15 to TRBJ2-7; 8 bases fit TRBD2. The V gene's germline CDR1 is LNHNV and CDR2 YYDKDF (reference sequence). This CDR3 comprises 16 residues. Trimming removed 1 base from V and 0 bases from J; junction bases left unmatched: 5. The CDR3 coding sequence is TGTGCCACCAGCAGAGGTACTAGCGGAATCTCCTACGAGCAGTACTTC. It specifies CATSRGTSGISYEQYF.